The 13 T cell receptor beta chains presented below share a single source sample, sequenced in a study of blood T cell repertoires in COVID-19. Clones were read by immunoSEQ multiplex PCR, and TCRdb kept only the in-frame ones, dropping some. The sample lists around 300,000 clones, under 90% seen once, with 2% to 2.5% in the top ten. The sample was peripheral blood. These receptors came from a man aged 50 to 59 with acute or convalescent COVID-19.

The V call is TRBV6-5, the J call TRBJ2-7; 7 bases line up with TRBD1. With V trimmed by 5 bases and J by 7 bases, 11 bases remained unmatched. CDR1 MNHEY and CDR2 SVGAGI come from the germline V gene. The CDR3 runs 14 residues. The CDR3: CASSNPSQGWEQYF. CDR3 coding DNA: TGTGCCAGCAGTAACCCGTCACAGGGGTGGGAGCAGTACTTC.

The V gene is TRBV18, the J gene TRBJ1-6, with a possible D match to TRBD1 (6 bases). Deletions cut 4 bases from V and 9 bases from J, with 13 bases between. The CDR3 spans 14 residues. Germline assignment: CDR1 KGHSH and CDR2 LQKENI. CDR3 residues: CASSLRTEVSPLHF. DNA for the CDR3: TGTGCCAGCTCACTTCGGACAGAGGTTTCACCCCTCCACTTT.

The chain has TRBV7-9 and TRBJ2-3, with 10 bases fitting TRBD2. The CDR3 runs 15 residues. Looked up from germline, CDR1 is SEHNR and CDR2 is FQNEAQ (reference sequence). Losses at the gene ends were 3 bases for V and 1 base for J; bases not matched to a gene: 1. CDR3 loop: CASSFGLAGTDTQYF. The CDR3 nucleotides are TGTGCCAGCAGCTTCGGACTAGCGGGCACAGATACGCAGTATTTT.

The rearrangement joins TRBV3-1 (or the pseudogene TRBV3-2) to TRBJ2-7, with TRBD2 matching 10 bases. The V gene's germline CDR1 is LGHDT and CDR2 YNNKEL (reference sequence). This CDR3 comprises 16 residues. The V gene end was trimmed by 1 base and the J gene end by 3 bases; junction bases not matched to a gene: 6. The CDR3 is CASSQVPLAGHYEQYF. CDR3 nucleotide sequence: TGTGCCAGCAGCCAAGTCCCACTAGCGGGGCACTACGAGCAGTACTTC.

The V call is TRBV6-5, the J call TRBJ1-2; maybe TRBD1 (6 bases). CDR1 MNHEY and CDR2 SVGAGI come from the germline V gene. Trimming pared 0 bases from V and 2 bases from J, leaving 10 bases between. The CDR3 length is 15 residues. The CDR3 DNA follows: TGTGCCAGCAGTTACTCGGGCAGGGGAAACTATGGCTACACCTTC. Protein: CASSYSGRGNYGYTF.

The CDR3 nucleotides read TGCGCCAGCAGCTTGGATGGCGGGCAAGGCTACACCTTC. It specifies CASSLDGGQGYTF. The rearrangement joins TRBV5-1 to TRBJ1-2; D gene ambiguous. CDR1 is SGHRS and CDR2 is YFSETQ in the germline V gene. Trimming cost V 0 bases and J 8 bases, with 11 bases left between them. The CDR3 totals 13 residues.

Of note for this clone: Additional DNA sequences in this sample encode the identical CDR3. This sequence joins TRBV6-5 and TRBJ1-2; the match to TRBD1 covers 7 bases. J gave up 4 bases and V 5 bases, and 4 bases lay outside the gene matches. The V gene's germline CDR1 is MNHEY and CDR2 SVGAGI. The CDR3 length is 13 residues. CDR3 sequence reads: CASSPGQSYGYTF. For the CDR3, the DNA is TGTGCCAGCAGTCCGGGACAGAGCTATGGCTACACCTTC.

J is TRBJ2-3 and V is TRBV3-1 (or the pseudogene TRBV3-2); 7 bases are shared with TRBD1. V dropped 7 bases and J dropped 1; count of bases not matched to a gene: 8. Germline assignment: CDR1 LGHDT and CDR2 YNNKEL (reference sequence). This CDR3 region has 15 residues. Here the CDR3 DNA reads TGTGCCAGCACCCTAACAGGGGATGGCACAGATACGCAGTATTTT. It encodes CASTLTGDGTDTQYF.

The V and J genes are TRBV28 and TRBJ2-7, with 7 positions matching TRBD2. The germline V gene has CDR1 MDHEN and CDR2 SYDVKM. Trimming cost V 7 bases and J 3 bases; bases outside gene matches: 9. The CDR3 extends over 14 amino acids. The DNA of the CDR3 is TGTGCCAGCACCATAGGAGGGAGGGGCTACGAGCAGTACTTC. As protein: CASTIGGRGYEQYF.

V is TRBV6-5 and J is TRBJ1-5; D is possibly TRBD1 (6 bases). The germline gives CDR1 MNHEY, CDR2 SVGAGI. Trimming pared 2 bases from V and 5 bases from J, leaving 10 bases between. This CDR3 is built from 14 residues. The CDR3 reads CASSYRGADQPQHF. Written as DNA, the CDR3 is TGTGCCAGCAGTTACCGGGGGGCAGATCAGCCCCAGCATTTT.

The genes are TRBV5-4 and TRBJ2-1; TRBD2 matches at 8 bases. The CDR3 extends over 16 amino acids. V dropped 3 bases and J dropped 4; count of bases not matched to a gene: 9. CDR1 is SGHNT and CDR2 is YYREEE in the germline V gene (reference sequence). CDR3 coding DNA: TGTGCCAGCAGCTCGGGAAGCGGGGGTTTGTACAATGAGCAGTTCTTC. This gives the protein CASSSGSGGLYNEQFF.

This chain uses TRBV7-8 with TRBJ1-5; D remains ambiguous. The V end was cut by 0 bases, the J end by 7 bases, with 4 bases between. The CDR3 is 12 amino acids. Germline-derived CDR1 and CDR2 are SGHVS and FQNEAQ. The CDR3 is CASSLAGQPQHF. The CDR3 DNA is TGTGCCAGCAGCTTAGCCGGGCAGCCCCAGCATTTT.

The gene calls are TRBV3-1 (or the pseudogene TRBV3-2) and TRBJ1-2; TRBD1 matches at 8 bases. With 4 bases clipped from V and 8 bases from J, the junction kept 9 bases outside the gene matches. From germline, CDR1 is LGHDT and CDR2 YNNKEL (reference sequence). The CDR3 spans 14 residues. CDR3 in DNA: TGTGCCAGCAGCCGCCCCGGACAGGGCGGCGGCTACACCTTC. This gives the protein CASSRPGQGGGYTF.